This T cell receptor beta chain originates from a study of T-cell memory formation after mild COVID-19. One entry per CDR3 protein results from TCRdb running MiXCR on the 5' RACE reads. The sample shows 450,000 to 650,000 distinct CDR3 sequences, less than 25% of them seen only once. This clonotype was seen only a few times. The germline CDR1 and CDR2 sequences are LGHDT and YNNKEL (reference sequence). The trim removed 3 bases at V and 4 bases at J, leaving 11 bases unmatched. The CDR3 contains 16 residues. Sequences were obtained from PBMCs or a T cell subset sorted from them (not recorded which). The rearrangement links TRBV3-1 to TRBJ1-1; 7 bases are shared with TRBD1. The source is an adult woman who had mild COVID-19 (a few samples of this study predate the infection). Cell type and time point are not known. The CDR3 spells CASSHPLGGLGTEAFF. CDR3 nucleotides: TGTGCCAGCAGCCACCCATTAGGGGGCCTGGGCACTGAAGCTTTCTTT.